This TCR beta chain derives from a study of post-analysis software for immune sequencing data. Points from the study as a whole: The authors found that F measure strongly co-clustered same-batch samples. Normalized Chao1 diversity in multiple sclerosis patients fell significantly below that of controls. Four to six TRBV segments were significantly more frequent in patients than in controls. TRBV5-6, TRBV5-1 and TRBV20-1 were among these segments.

Unique molecular identifiers were present in the TCR beta cDNA libraries. cDNA molecules numbering about 470,000 came from around 1 to 10 million T cells. TCRdb passed the PCR reads through MiXCR, listing each CDR3 protein once. The sample records over 700,000 distinct CDR3 sequences, less than 35% being singletons. Germline CDR1 reads MGHRA; CDR2 reads YSYEKL. V lost 0 bases to trimming and J lost 0 bases, with 9 bases between them. CDR3 size: 16 residues. This clonotype has more than one count but fewer than ten. Its target is not known. The sample comprised blood. The V and J genes are TRBV4-1 and TRBJ2-1, with no clear D. This receptor was identified in a girl aged 5-17 years with multiple sclerosis. In DNA form, the CDR3 reads TGCGCCAGCAGCCAAGATCCCGAAAGCTCCTACAATGAGCAGTTCTTC. Amino acid sequence: CASSQDPESSYNEQFF.